The 4 T cell receptor beta chains in this list originate from one sample, sequenced in a study of blood T cells in healthy people across ages. The use of a sample-barcoded 5' primer and a J-beta primer mix characterized a second PCR of roughly 6 to 11 cycles. Each CDR3 protein is one row after TCRdb ran MiXCR on the 5' RACE reads. The table has 700,000 to 800,000 distinct CDR3 sequences, roughly 43% seen once. The sequencing sample was made of blood. These receptors came from a woman aged 55 to 70 in good health.

Written as DNA, the CDR3 is TGTGCCAGCAGGAAACAGGCCACTGAAGCTTTCTTT. Protein: CASRKQATEAFF. The rearrangement uses TRBV6-2 or TRBV6-3 and TRBJ1-1; possible D gene TRBD1, 5 bases. The CDR3 sequence is 12 residues long. Germline CDR1 reads MNHEY; CDR2 reads SVGEGT. The V gene lost 6 bases and the J gene lost 4 bases, with 9 bases spanning the gap.

This rearrangement joins TRBV7-2 to TRBJ2-4; D gene uncertain. Germline V CDR1 and CDR2: SGHTA, FQGNSA. CDR3 length: 13 amino acids. V lost 5 bases, J lost 3 bases, and 8 bases lay in between. CDR3 bases: TGTGCCAGCAGCAGCAGGAGCAAAAACATTCAGTACTTC. Translating gives CASSSRSKNIQYF.

The rearrangement joins TRBV3-1 to TRBJ1-5; no firm D call. Trimming removed 1 base from V and 8 bases from J, with 9 bases in between. Germline CDR1 is LGHDT and CDR2 is YNNKEL (reference sequence). The CDR3 contains 13 residues. The CDR3 DNA is TGTGCCAGCAGCCAAGGGCGGGTGAAGCCCCAGCATTTT. Encoded protein: CASSQGRVKPQHF.

In this sample, this clonotype turned up many times. The rearrangement links TRBV5-1 to TRBJ2-1; 7 bases align to TRBD1. Germline CDR1 and CDR2: SGHRS and YFSETQ. J was trimmed by 5 bases and V by 4 bases; bases with no gene match: 6. The CDR3 totals 14 residues. The CDR3 loop reads CASSPGQMNNEQFF. The DNA of the CDR3 is TGCGCCAGCAGCCCGGGACAGATGAACAATGAGCAGTTCTTC.